This T cell receptor beta chain derives from a study of blood T cell repertoires in COVID-19. Study-wide background: PBMCs, B-cell-depleted T cells, or T cells provided the cDNA or gDNA that made up the material.

Clones were read by immunoSEQ multiplex PCR, and TCRdb kept only the in-frame ones, dropping some. The profile shows fewer than 250,000 clones, about nine tenths of them singletons. Living in under 30 US areas, the participants were between roughly 18 and 90 years of age. V was cut by 3 bases and J by 6 bases, with 12 bases left in between. Germline assignment: CDR1 SEHNR and CDR2 FQNEAQ (reference sequence). This CDR3 is built from 14 residues. The receptor comes from a woman aged 30 to 39 with acute COVID-19. What was sequenced was PBMCs or T cells enriched from blood (not recorded which). The V call is TRBV7-9, the J call TRBJ1-5, with D maybe TRBD1 (6 bases). DNA for the CDR3: TGTGCCAGCAGCTTTAGTACAGGGATTCAGCCCCAGCATTTT. Residues: CASSFSTGIQPQHF.